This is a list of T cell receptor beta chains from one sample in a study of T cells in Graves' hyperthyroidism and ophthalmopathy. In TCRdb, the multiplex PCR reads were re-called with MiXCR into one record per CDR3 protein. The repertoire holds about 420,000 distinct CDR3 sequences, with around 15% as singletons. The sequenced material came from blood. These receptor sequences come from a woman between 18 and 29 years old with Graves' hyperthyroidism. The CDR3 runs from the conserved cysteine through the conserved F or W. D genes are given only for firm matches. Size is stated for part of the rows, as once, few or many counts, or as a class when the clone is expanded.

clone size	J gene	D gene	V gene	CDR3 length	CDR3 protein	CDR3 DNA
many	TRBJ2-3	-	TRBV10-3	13	CAIREGAADTQYF	TGTGCCATCAGGGAGGGTGCGGCAGATACGCAGTATTTT
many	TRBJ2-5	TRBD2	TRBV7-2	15	CASSLPSGSRETQYF	TGTGCCAGCAGCTTACCTAGCGGGAGTCGGGAGACCCAGTACTTC
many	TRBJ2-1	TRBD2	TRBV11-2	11	CASSSAGEQFF	TGTGCCAGCAGCTCAGCGGGGGAGCAGTTCTTC
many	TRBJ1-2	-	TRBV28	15	CASSLGVSRNYGYTF	TGTGCCAGCAGTTTGGGGGTCTCACGGAACTATGGCTACACCTTC
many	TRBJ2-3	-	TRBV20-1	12	CSASGAEDTQYF	TGCAGTGCATCAGGGGCGGAAGATACGCAGTATTTT
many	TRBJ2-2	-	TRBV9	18	CASSSRRGDGSKSGELFF	TGTGCCAGCAGCTCTCGACGAGGGGACGGGAGTAAATCTGGGGAGCTGTTTTTT
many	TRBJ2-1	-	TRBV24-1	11	CATSVGNEQFF	TGTGCCACCAGTGTAGGGAATGAGCAGTTCTTC
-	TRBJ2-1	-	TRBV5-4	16	CASSLAFRGSYNEQFF	TGTGCCAGCAGCTTGGCCTTCAGGGGCTCCTACAATGAGCAGTTCTTC
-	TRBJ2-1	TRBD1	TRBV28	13	CASSFLRDRKQFF	TGTGCCAGCAGTTTTCTAAGGGACAGAAAGCAGTTCTTC
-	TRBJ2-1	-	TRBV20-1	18	CSARGGGAGDFRVDEQFF	TGCAGTGCTAGAGGGGGGGGCGCGGGGGACTTTAGGGTTGATGAGCAGTTCTTC
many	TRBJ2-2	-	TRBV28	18	CASSLLLGAPSPTGELFF	TGTGCCAGCAGTCTCCTATTGGGGGCTCCGTCGCCGACCGGGGAGCTGTTTTTT
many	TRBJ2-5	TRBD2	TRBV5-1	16	CASSSGTSVYQETQYF	TGCGCCAGCAGCTCGGGGACTAGCGTTTACCAAGAGACCCAGTACTTC
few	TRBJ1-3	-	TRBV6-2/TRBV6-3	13	CASSAGTVGTIYF	TGTGCCAGCAGCGCCGGGACTGTGGGCACCATATATTTT
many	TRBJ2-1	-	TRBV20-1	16	CSARDGRSGRHNEQFF	TGCAGTGCTAGAGATGGGCGCAGCGGGCGCCACAATGAGCAGTTCTTC
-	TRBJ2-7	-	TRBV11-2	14	CASSLDRSAYEQYF	TGTGCCAGCAGCTTAGACAGGTCAGCCTACGAGCAGTACTTC
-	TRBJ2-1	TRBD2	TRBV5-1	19	CASSLAQLGGGRRYNEQFF	TGCGCCAGCAGCTTGGCTCAGCTTGGGGGCGGGAGGAGGTACAATGAGCAGTTCTTC
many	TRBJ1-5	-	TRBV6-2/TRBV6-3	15	CASGVDVKGNQPQHF	TGTGCCAGCGGGGTCGATGTCAAAGGCAATCAGCCCCAGCATTTT
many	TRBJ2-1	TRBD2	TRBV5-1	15	CASSWTSGAFNEQFF	TGCGCCAGCAGCTGGACTAGCGGGGCCTTCAATGAGCAGTTCTTC
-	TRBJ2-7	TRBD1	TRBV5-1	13	CASSWDRTYEQYF	TGCGCCAGCAGCTGGGACAGAACCTACGAGCAGTACTTC
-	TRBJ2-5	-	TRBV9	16	CASSTPLSGGQETQYF	TGTGCCAGCAGCACCCCCCTTTCGGGCGGTCAAGAGACCCAGTACTTC
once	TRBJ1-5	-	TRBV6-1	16	CASTTTLGVGNQPQHF	TGTGCCAGCACCACTACCTTGGGGGTAGGCAATCAGCCCCAGCATTTT
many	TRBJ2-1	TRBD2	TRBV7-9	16	CASSPPLAGVYNEQFF	TGTGCCAGCAGCCCTCCCCTCGCGGGAGTGTACAATGAGCAGTTCTTC
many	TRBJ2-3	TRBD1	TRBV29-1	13	CSAAQAGGHTQYF	TGCAGCGCTGCACAAGCAGGGGGCCATACGCAGTATTTT
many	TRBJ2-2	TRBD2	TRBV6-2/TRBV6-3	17	CASTPLGASGRTGELFF	TGTGCCAGCACTCCCCTGGGGGCTAGCGGGAGAACCGGGGAGCTGTTTTTT
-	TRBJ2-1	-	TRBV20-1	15	CSAGRSGGFYNEQFF	TGCAGTGCTGGTCGATCAGGCGGTTTCTACAATGAGCAGTTCTTC
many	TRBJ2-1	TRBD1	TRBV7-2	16	CASSLLTGVSYNEQFF	TGTGCCAGCAGCTTATTGACAGGGGTTTCCTACAATGAGCAGTTCTTC
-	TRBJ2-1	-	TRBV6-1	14	CASSEGTRGTEQFF	TGTGCCAGCAGTGAAGGGACTAGGGGGACTGAGCAGTTCTTC
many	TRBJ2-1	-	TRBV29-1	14	CSVDRAGWGNEQFF	TGCAGCGTTGATCGGGCAGGGTGGGGGAATGAGCAGTTCTTC
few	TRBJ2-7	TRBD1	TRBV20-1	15	CSASGTGGKLNEQYF	TGCAGTGCTAGTGGGACAGGGGGCAAGCTGAACGAGCAGTACTTC
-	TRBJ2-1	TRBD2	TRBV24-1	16	CATSDAGTIGAGEQFF	TGTGCCACCAGTGATGCCGGGACTATCGGGGCGGGTGAGCAGTTCTTC
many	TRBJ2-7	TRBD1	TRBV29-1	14	CSVEDRDRAYEQYF	TGCAGCGTTGAAGATCGGGACAGGGCCTACGAGCAGTACTTC
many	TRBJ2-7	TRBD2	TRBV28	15	CASSRTSGRVHEQYF	TGTGCCAGCAGTCGAACTAGCGGGAGGGTCCACGAGCAGTACTTC
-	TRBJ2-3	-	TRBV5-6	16	CASSHGQSSRTDTQYF	TGTGCCAGCAGCCACGGACAGAGCTCACGCACAGATACGCAGTATTTT
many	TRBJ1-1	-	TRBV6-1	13	CASSTRDGTEAFF	TGTGCCAGCAGTACCCGGGACGGAACTGAAGCTTTCTTT
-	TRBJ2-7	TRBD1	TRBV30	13	CAWEGDREDEQYF	TGTGCCTGGGAGGGGGACAGGGAGGACGAGCAGTACTTC
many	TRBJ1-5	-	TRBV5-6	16	CASSLFRGDGNQPQHF	TGTGCCAGCAGCTTGTTTCGCGGGGATGGGAATCAGCCCCAGCATTTT
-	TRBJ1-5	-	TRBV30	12	CAWSGGGQPQHF	TGTGCCTGGAGTGGGGGCGGGCAGCCCCAGCATTTT
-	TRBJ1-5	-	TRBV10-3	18	CAISEKWIRDFSNQPQHF	TGTGCCATCAGTGAAAAGTGGATAAGAGATTTTAGCAATCAGCCCCAGCATTTT